The clone carrying this T cell receptor (beta chain) was found a few times. The antigen remains undetermined. This entry comes from a study of T cell repertoires in cytomegalovirus infection. On the study more broadly: In the study, CMV epitopes included recently identified HLA-C-restricted and well-studied HLA-B-restricted ones.

TCRdb reanalysed the reads using MiXCR and keeps one entry per CDR3 protein. This table has around 710,000 distinct CDR3 sequences, about 28% appearing once. The V and J ends lost 6 bases and 1 base respectively, with 10 bases between them. Germline lookup yields CDR1 LNHDA and CDR2 SQIVND (reference sequence). The CDR3 loop spans 15 amino acids. General study results and limits: CMV-specific TCR beta clonotypes restricted by HLA-C dominated the ex vivo response.

The receptor comes from a human donor in good health (CMV status not recorded). Some clones in this sample may be carry-over from other donors' samples. The specimen was cultured CD8+ T cells from PBMCs, collected from culture after CMV antigen stimulation. The V and J genes are TRBV19 and TRBJ2-6; D is undetermined. The CDR3 DNA reads as TGTGCCAGTAGCTTTATTCTTTCTGGGGCCAACGTCCTGACTTTC. It translates to CASSFILSGANVLTF.